Each of the 17 T cell receptor beta chains below was sequenced from the same sample in a study of T cell responses to AZD1222 COVID-19 vaccine. Using immunoSEQ multiplex PCR, the repertoire was profiled, and TCRdb retains in-frame clones only, with some absent. The sample includes more than 70,000 clones, roughly 88% of them seen just once. The source was peripheral blood, collected on day 0 of MenACWY control vaccination. The source is an adult in good health.

This clone qualifies as medium-sized. The chain couples TRBV27 to TRBJ1-5; the D is unclear. Germline-derived CDR1 and CDR2 are MNHEY and SMNVEV (reference sequence). Trimming pared 3 bases from V and 6 bases from J, leaving 6 bases between. The CDR3 length is 12 residues. CDR3 amino acids: CASSFIGQPQHF. CDR3 sequence (DNA): TGTGCCAGCAGTTTTATCGGTCAGCCCCAGCATTTT.

This clone has only one observation. The chain uses TRBV7-9 and TRBJ2-5; 9 bases line up with TRBD2. CDR1 and CDR2 (germline): SEHNR, FQNEAQ (reference sequence). This CDR3 has 14 residues. V trimming: 5 bases; J trimming: 3 bases; junction bases outside the gene matches: 4. The CDR3 DNA reads as TGTGCCAGCAGCAAACGACTAGCGGAAGAGACCCAGTACTTC. This encodes CASSKRLAEETQYF.

This chain connects TRBV19 to TRBJ1-6; perhaps TRBD1 as D (5 bases). V lost 5 bases to trimming and J lost 7 bases, with 18 bases between them. This CDR3 region has 16 residues. Germline assignment: CDR1 LNHDA and CDR2 SQIVND (reference sequence). For the CDR3, the DNA is TGTGCCAGTAGTCCTCGATTCCGGGACGTCAATTCACCCCTCCACTTT. This translates into CASSPRFRDVNSPLHF.

The rearrangement joins TRBV30 to TRBJ2-1, with 7 positions matching TRBD1. This CDR3 is 12 amino acids long. V lost 5 bases, J lost 7 bases, and 5 bases stayed unmatched. CDR1 is GTSNPN and CDR2 is SVGIG in the germline V gene (reference sequence). CDR3 bases: TGTGCCTGGGACAGGGAAGGGAATGAGCAGTTCTTC. Translated, it gives CAWDREGNEQFF. Supplemented by reference TRBV30 and TRBJ2-1, the full variable domain reads SQTIHQWPATLVQPVGSPLSLECTVEGTSNPNLYWYRQAAGRGLQLLFYSVGIGQISSEVPQNLSASRPQDRQFILSSKKLLLSDSGFYLCAWDREGNEQFFGPGTRLTVL.

The rearrangement joins TRBV2 to TRBJ1-3; perhaps TRBD1 as D (5 bases). Trimming removed 4 bases from V and 0 bases from J, with 13 bases in between. The germline CDR1 and CDR2 sequences are SNHLY and FYNNEI. The CDR3 extends over 16 amino acids. The CDR3: CASSVGVTASGNTIYF. In nucleotides, the CDR3 is TGTGCCAGCAGTGTAGGGGTCACGGCCTCTGGAAACACCATATATTTT.

The chain joins TRBV7-9 to TRBJ2-3; D ambiguous. This CDR3 has 19 residues. Germline V gives CDR1 SEHNR, CDR2 FQNEAQ (reference sequence). Trimming left V 4 bases short and J 2 bases short, with 25 bases between. CDR3 amino acids: CASSSPVGQIHPNTDTQYF. The CDR3 DNA sequence: TGTGCCAGCAGCTCCCCGGTAGGGCAGATTCACCCCAACACAGATACGCAGTATTTT.

J is TRBJ2-7 and V is TRBV12-3 or TRBV12-4; D gene unclear. The V end was cut by 6 bases, the J end by 2 bases, with 5 bases between. CDR3 length equals 11 residues. This CDR3 is CASRPTYEQYF. CDR3 in DNA: TGTGCCAGCAGACCCACCTACGAGCAGTACTTC.

The chain links TRBV19 to TRBJ1-5; D gene unclear. This CDR3 is 12 amino acids long. Germline V lookup: CDR1 LNHDA, CDR2 SQIVND (reference sequence). The V end lost 0 bases, the J end lost 12 bases, and 9 bases lay between the germline ends. CDR3 amino acids: CASSIEPPDQHF. The CDR3 DNA follows: TGTGCCAGTAGTATAGAGCCCCCGGACCAGCATTTT. The complete variable domain, with remaining parts taken from reference TRBV19 and TRBJ1-5, reads DGGITQSPKYLFRKEGQNVTLSCEQNLNHDAMYWYRQDPGQGLRLIYYSQIVNDFQKGDIAEGYSVSREKKESFPLTVTSAQKNPTAFYLCASSIEPPDQHFGDGTRLSIL.

The gene calls are TRBV21-1 and TRBJ2-7. TRBV21-1 is noted as a pseudogene. The CDR3 totals 14 residues. In DNA form, the CDR3 reads TGTGCCAGCAGAAAAAACCTTGGCGACTACGAGCAGTACTTC. Residues: CASRKNLGDYEQYF.

This clone was observed once. The chain employs TRBV30 and TRBJ2-7, with 10 bases that match TRBD1. The V and J ends lost 1 base and 5 bases, in that order; junction bases with no gene match: 5. In germline, CDR1 is GTSNPN, CDR2 SVGIG (reference sequence). The CDR3 length is 14 residues. The CDR3 sequence is CAWSGTGGGNEQYF. DNA for the CDR3: TGTGCCTGGAGTGGGACAGGGGGAGGGAACGAGCAGTACTTC.

This chain links TRBV30 with TRBJ1-5; 8 bases map to TRBD1. Germline assignment: CDR1 GTSNPN and CDR2 SVGIG (reference sequence). The ends lost 3 bases at V and 0 bases at J; junction bases unmatched: 7. This CDR3 has 16 residues. The CDR3 bases are TGTGCCTGGAGCGCCGGGACAGGCTTTAGCAATCAGCCCCAGCATTTT. The encoded protein is CAWSAGTGFSNQPQHF.

The genes are TRBV10-2 and TRBJ1-2; D is undetermined. Germline CDR1 and CDR2: WSHSY and SAAADI. CDR3 length equals 14 residues. Trimming pared 0 bases from V and 6 bases from J, leaving 11 bases between. CDR3 region: CASSESGKSHGYTF. In nucleotides, the CDR3 is TGCGCCAGCAGTGAGTCAGGAAAGTCCCATGGCTACACCTTC.

The V call is TRBV28, the J call TRBJ2-7; D uncertain. CDR1 and CDR2 (germline): MDHEN, SYDVKM. The CDR3 runs to 13 residues. Trimming removed 6 bases from V and 0 bases from J, with 9 bases in between. The CDR3 reads CASSHASSYEQYF. Here the CDR3 DNA reads TGTGCCAGCAGCCACGCGAGCTCCTACGAGCAGTACTTC.

About this clone itself: In the same sample, other DNA sequences code for this CDR3. The chain carries TRBV12-3 or TRBV12-4 and TRBJ1-2; tentatively, D is TRBD1 (5 bases). The CDR3 runs 13 residues. Trimming shortened V by 1 base and J by 4 bases, and 7 bases separated the two germline ends. The CDR3 nucleotides read TGTGCCAGCAGTTTAGACAGGACCTATGGCTACACCTTC. As protein: CASSLDRTYGYTF.

This clone was picked up one time. This chain uses TRBV6-2 or TRBV6-3 with TRBJ2-1; 7 nucleotides match TRBD1. The V segment lost 2 bases and the J segment 6 bases; nucleotides outside the gene matches: 10. CDR3 length: 16 amino acids. The germline V gene has CDR1 MNHEY and CDR2 SVGEGT. The CDR3 nucleotides are TGTGCCAGCAGTTACCAGGTGACAGGGAAGGTCAATGAGCAGTTCTTC. Protein product: CASSYQVTGKVNEQFF.

The chain uses TRBV5-4 and TRBJ1-1, with 7 bases lining up with TRBD1. Germline V gene lookup returns CDR1 SGHNT and CDR2 YYREEE (reference sequence). CDR3 length equals 15 residues. Trimming at V came to 0 bases and at J to 0 bases, leaving 2 bases not matched to a gene. CDR3 coding DNA: TGTGCCAGCAGCTTGGGGACAGGTCTGAACACTGAAGCTTTCTTT. This sequence encodes CASSLGTGLNTEAFF.

The rearrangement joins TRBV18 to TRBJ1-1; the D gene is possibly TRBD1 (5 bases). The V end was cut by 5 bases, the J end by 11 bases, with 15 bases between. The germline V gene encodes CDR1 KGHSH and CDR2 LQKENI. The CDR3 has 12 residues. DNA of the CDR3: TGTGCCAGCTCAGCCCGGGGGGATTGGGCTTTCTTT. The encoded protein is CASSARGDWAFF.